The rows below give T cell receptor beta chains drawn from one sample of a study of T cell responses to AZD1222 COVID-19 vaccine. Here immunoSEQ multiplex PCR was the method, and the copy in TCRdb shows in-frame clones only, minus some. The sample has about 140,000 clones, about 93% seen once; the top ten hold approximately 4%. Material: peripheral blood, obtained 28 days after the second AZD1222 dose. These receptors were obtained from an adult who received the AZD1222 COVID-19 vaccine. CDR3s include the opening cysteine and the closing phenylalanine or tryptophan. The order of the fields is V gene, clone size, D gene, J gene, CDR3 protein, CDR3 DNA. D genes are given only for firm matches. Part of the rows lack a size; the others show once, few, many or a class for expanded clones.

>TRBV18|.|.|TRBJ1-5
CASSPRGGNQPQHF
TGTGCCAGCTCACCTAGGGGAGGCAATCAGCCCCAGCATTTT
>TRBV6-4|once|.|TRBJ2-1
CAKSPGTKPRGYNEQFF
TGTGCCAAGTCCCCGGGGACCAAACCCCGGGGCTACAATGAGCAGTTCTTC
>TRBV7-9|.|.|TRBJ1-3
CASGQNSGNTIYF
TGTGCCAGCGGTCAGAACTCTGGAAACACCATATATTTT
>TRBV24-1|.|.|TRBJ2-5
CATSDSYAETQYF
TGTGCCACCAGTGATTCTTACGCGGAGACCCAGTACTTC
>TRBV7-7|.|TRBD2|TRBJ2-5
CASSLISSGGMEETQYF
TGTGCTAGCAGCTTAATATCTAGCGGGGGAATGGAGGAGACCCAGTACTTC
>TRBV19|.|.|TRBJ2-5
CASSAGARETQYF
TGTGCCAGTAGTGCCGGGGCCAGGGAGACCCAGTACTTC
>TRBV9|.|.|TRBJ2-1
CASSAGGNEQFF
TGTGCCAGCAGCGCCGGGGGCAATGAGCAGTTCTTC
>TRBV5-4|.|.|TRBJ2-3
CASSLDLLAGGTDTQYF
TGTGCCAGCAGCTTGGATTTATTGGCAGGTGGCACAGATACGCAGTATTTT
>TRBV9|.|.|TRBJ2-3
CASSVGGMGADTQYF
TGTGCCAGCAGCGTAGGGGGCATGGGGGCAGATACGCAGTATTTT
>TRBV28|.|.|TRBJ1-3
CASRDQQDRNTIYF
TGTGCCAGCAGGGACCAACAGGATCGAAACACCATATATTTT
>TRBV24-1|.|TRBD2|TRBJ2-5
CATSDWTSGRVQETQYF
TGTGCCACCAGTGATTGGACTAGCGGGAGGGTCCAAGAGACCCAGTACTTC
>TRBV19|.|TRBD2|TRBJ2-7
CASSIRSGGFDEQYF
TGTGCCAGTAGTATACGTAGCGGGGGGTTCGACGAGCAGTACTTC
>TRBV19|.|TRBD2|TRBJ2-5
CASRGGGQETQYF
TGTGCCAGTAGGGGCGGGGGACAAGAGACCCAGTACTTC
>TRBV6-5|.|.|TRBJ1-1
CASRGRTQSTEAFF
TGTGCCAGCAGGGGGAGGACTCAGAGCACTGAAGCTTTCTTT
>TRBV7-6|.|.|TRBJ1-4
CASSLLGGEKLFF
TGTGCCAGCAGCTTATTAGGTGGCGAAAAACTGTTTTTT
>TRBV5-1|.|TRBD1|TRBJ1-2
CASSLAPQGGSNYGYTF
TGCGCCAGCAGCTTGGCCCCCCAGGGGGGTAGTAACTATGGCTACACCTTC
>TRBV15|.|.|TRBJ1-5
CATSGAVNQPQHF
TGTGCCACCAGCGGGGCCGTTAATCAGCCCCAGCATTTT
>TRBV4-1|few|.|TRBJ1-5
CASSQGSSNQPQHF
TGCGCCAGCAGCCAAGGGAGTAGCAATCAGCCCCAGCATTTT
>TRBV7-6|few|TRBD1|TRBJ1-1
CASSLSTGGTEAFF
TGTGCCAGCAGCTTATCAACAGGGGGTACTGAAGCTTTCTTT
>TRBV4-1|.|.|TRBJ2-5
CASSQVQGIGLRETQYF
TGCGCCAGCAGCCAAGTCCAGGGGATCGGGCTGAGGGAGACCCAGTACTTC
>TRBV6-2/TRBV6-3|.|.|TRBJ2-1
CASSYSWVPPSNEQFF
TGTGCCAGCAGTTATTCTTGGGTGCCTCCCTCCAATGAGCAGTTCTTC
>TRBV7-8|.|.|TRBJ2-7
CASSTRQDGSEQYF
TGTGCCAGCAGCACACGACAGGACGGGTCCGAGCAGTACTTC
>TRBV4-3|.|.|TRBJ1-4
CASSQAQGVPEKLFF
TGCGCCAGCAGCCAAGCACAGGGAGTCCCTGAAAAACTGTTTTTT
>TRBV2|.|.|TRBJ1-3
CASSVSSGNTIYF
TGTGCCAGCAGTGTGAGCTCTGGAAACACCATATATTTT
>TRBV25-1|.|.|TRBJ1-2
CASSWAGGDGYTF
TGTGCCAGCAGTTGGGCAGGCGGGGACGGCTACACCTTC
>TRBV25-1|.|TRBD1|TRBJ1-4
CASSEYRGKGDSEKLFF
TGTGCCAGCAGTGAATACAGGGGGAAAGGGGATAGTGAAAAACTGTTTTTT
>TRBV4-3|.|TRBD1|TRBJ2-2
CASSQERGPGTGELFF
TGCGCCAGCAGCCAAGAAAGGGGGCCGGGCACCGGGGAGCTGTTTTTT
>TRBV7-9|once|.|TRBJ1-1
CASSLKPQSEAFF
TGTGCCAGCAGCTTAAAGCCCCAGAGTGAAGCTTTCTTT
>TRBV7-8|.|TRBD1|TRBJ1-1
CASTRGLDTEAFF
TGTGCCAGCACCAGGGGGCTCGACACTGAAGCTTTCTTT
>TRBV6-1|.|TRBD1|TRBJ1-4
CASSEDRGGRPRAELFF
TGTGCCAGCAGTGAAGACAGGGGGGGTAGGCCCCGAGCGGAACTGTTTTTT
>TRBV11-2|.|.|TRBJ2-7
CASSSSGTPTYEQYF
TGTGCCAGCAGCTCCTCCGGGACCCCAACCTACGAGCAGTACTTC
>TRBV12-3/TRBV12-4|once|TRBD1|TRBJ1-1
CASKQDRAGAFF
TGTGCCAGCAAACAAGACAGGGCAGGAGCTTTCTTT
>TRBV25-1|.|.|TRBJ1-2
CASSGVYPLRGYTF
TGTGCCAGCAGTGGGGTTTACCCCCTACGGGGCTACACCTTC
>TRBV6-5|.|.|TRBJ1-4
CASSYRPGSNEKLFF
TGTGCCAGCAGTTACCGGCCAGGGTCGAATGAAAAACTGTTTTTT
>TRBV9|.|.|TRBJ1-3
CASSAGDTIYF
TGTGCCAGCAGCGCCGGGGACACCATATATTTT
>TRBV6-6|.|.|TRBJ2-7
CASSIALSYEQYF
TGTGCCAGCAGCATAGCCCTTTCCTACGAGCAGTACTTC
>TRBV6-5|.|TRBD1|TRBJ2-1
CASRSTGAGEQFF
TGTGCCAGCAGAAGCACAGGGGCGGGTGAGCAGTTCTTC
>TRBV9|once|TRBD1|TRBJ2-7
CASSEGARFEYEQYF
TGTGCCAGCAGCGAGGGGGCAAGGTTTGAGTACGAGCAGTACTTC
>TRBV19|.|.|TRBJ2-1
CASSVRGLNEQFF
TGTGCCAGTAGTGTTCGAGGTCTCAATGAGCAGTTCTTC
>TRBV2|.|.|TRBJ1-4
CASRDRQELGEKLFF
TGTGCCAGCAGAGACAGACAGGAATTGGGGGAAAAACTGTTTTTT
>TRBV9|.|.|TRBJ2-1
CASSVGSQGWVDEQFF
TGTGCCAGCAGCGTAGGTTCGCAGGGGTGGGTTGATGAGCAGTTCTTC
>TRBV27|.|TRBD2|TRBJ2-1
CASKGSGLAENEQFF
TGTGCCAGCAAGGGCAGCGGACTAGCGGAAAATGAGCAGTTCTTC